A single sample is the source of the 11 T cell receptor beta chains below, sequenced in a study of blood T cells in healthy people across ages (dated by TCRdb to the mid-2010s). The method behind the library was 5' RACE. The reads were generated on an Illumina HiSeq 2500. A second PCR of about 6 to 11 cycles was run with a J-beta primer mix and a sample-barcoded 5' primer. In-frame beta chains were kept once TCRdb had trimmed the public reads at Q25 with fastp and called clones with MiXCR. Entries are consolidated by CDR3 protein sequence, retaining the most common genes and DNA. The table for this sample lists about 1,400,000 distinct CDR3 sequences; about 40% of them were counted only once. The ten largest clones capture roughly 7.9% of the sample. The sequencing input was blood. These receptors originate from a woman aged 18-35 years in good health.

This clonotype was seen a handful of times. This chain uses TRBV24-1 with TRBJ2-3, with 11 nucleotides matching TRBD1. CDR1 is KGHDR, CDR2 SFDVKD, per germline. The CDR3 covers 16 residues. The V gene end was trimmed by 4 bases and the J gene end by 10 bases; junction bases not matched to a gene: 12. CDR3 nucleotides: TGTGCCACCAGTGAGCGTGCCGGGACAGGGGGTTTGTCGCAGTATTTT. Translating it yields CATSERAGTGGLSQYF.

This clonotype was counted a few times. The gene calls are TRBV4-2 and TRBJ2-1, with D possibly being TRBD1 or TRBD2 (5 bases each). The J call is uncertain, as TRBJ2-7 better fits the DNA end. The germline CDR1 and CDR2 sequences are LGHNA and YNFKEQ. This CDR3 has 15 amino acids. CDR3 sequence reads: CATGLGESGYNEQYF. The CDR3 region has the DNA TGTGCCACCGGTTTGGGGGAGTCTGGCTACAATGAGCAGTACTTC.

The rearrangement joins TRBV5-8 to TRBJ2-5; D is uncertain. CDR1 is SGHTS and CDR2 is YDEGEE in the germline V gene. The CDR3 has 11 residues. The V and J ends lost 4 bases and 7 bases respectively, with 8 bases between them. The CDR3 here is CASSVGLTQYF. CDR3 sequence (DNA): TGTGCCAGCAGCGTTGGCTTGACCCAGTACTTC.

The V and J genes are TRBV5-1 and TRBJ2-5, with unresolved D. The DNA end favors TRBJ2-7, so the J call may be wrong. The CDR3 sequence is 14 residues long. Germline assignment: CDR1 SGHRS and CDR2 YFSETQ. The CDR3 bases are TGCGCCACCAATGAGGTCCAGAGCTCCTACGAGCAGTACTTC. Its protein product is CATNEVQSSYEQYF.

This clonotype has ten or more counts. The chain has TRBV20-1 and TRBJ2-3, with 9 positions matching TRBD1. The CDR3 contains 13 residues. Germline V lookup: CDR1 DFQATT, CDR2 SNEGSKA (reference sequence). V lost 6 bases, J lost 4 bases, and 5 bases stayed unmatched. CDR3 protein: CSAPGQGADTQYF. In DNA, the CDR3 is TGCAGTGCGCCGGGACAGGGAGCAGATACGCAGTATTTT.

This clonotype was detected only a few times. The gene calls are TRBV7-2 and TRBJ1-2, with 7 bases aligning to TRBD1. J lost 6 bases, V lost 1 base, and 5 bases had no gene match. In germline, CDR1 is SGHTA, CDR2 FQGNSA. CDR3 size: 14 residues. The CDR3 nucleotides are TGTGCCAGCAGCTTAGTAGGGGACAGCCATGGCTACACCTTC. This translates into CASSLVGDSHGYTF.

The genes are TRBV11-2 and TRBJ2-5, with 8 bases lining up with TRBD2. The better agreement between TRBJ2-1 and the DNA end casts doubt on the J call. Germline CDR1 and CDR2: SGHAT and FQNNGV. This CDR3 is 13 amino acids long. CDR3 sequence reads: CASSATSEQTQFF. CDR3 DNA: TGTGCCAGCAGCGCGACTAGCGAACAGACCCAGTTCTTC.

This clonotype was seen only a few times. This CDR3 reads CAWSRNGQGPLHF. The CDR3 DNA is TGTGCCTGGAGTCGCAACGGTCAAGGACCCCTCCACTTT. The chain combines TRBV30 with TRBJ1-6; unclear D gene. Germline assignment: CDR1 GTSNPN and CDR2 SVGIG (reference sequence). This CDR3 is 13 amino acids long. V was shortened by 2 bases and J by 12 bases, with 14 bases between the two germline ends.

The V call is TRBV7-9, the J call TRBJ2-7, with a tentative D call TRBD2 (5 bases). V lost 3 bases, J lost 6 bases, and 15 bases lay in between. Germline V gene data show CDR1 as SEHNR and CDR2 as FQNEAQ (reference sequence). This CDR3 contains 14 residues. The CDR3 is CASSFTGIAGEQYF. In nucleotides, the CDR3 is TGTGCCAGCAGCTTTACCGGGATCGCGGGCGAGCAGTACTTC.

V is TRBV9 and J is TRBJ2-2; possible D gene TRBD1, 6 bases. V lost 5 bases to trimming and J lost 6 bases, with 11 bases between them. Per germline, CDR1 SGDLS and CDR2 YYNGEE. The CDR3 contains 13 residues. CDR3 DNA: TGTGCCAGCAGTCCAACAGGGCCCGGGGAGCTGTTTTTT. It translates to CASSPTGPGELFF. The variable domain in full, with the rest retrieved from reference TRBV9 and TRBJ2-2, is DSGVTQTPKHLITATGQRVTLRCSPRSGDLSVYWYQQSLDQGLQFLIQYYNGEERAKGNILERFSAQQFPDLHSELNLSSLELGDSALYFCASSPTGPGELFFGEGSRLTVL.

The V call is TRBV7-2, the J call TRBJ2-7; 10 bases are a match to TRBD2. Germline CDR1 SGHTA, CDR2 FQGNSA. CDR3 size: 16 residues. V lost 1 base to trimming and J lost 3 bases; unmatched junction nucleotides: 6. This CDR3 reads CASSLEGAGGFYEQYF. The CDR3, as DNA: TGTGCCAGCAGCTTAGAGGGAGCGGGGGGGTTCTACGAGCAGTACTTC.